Below are 10 T cell receptor beta chains sequenced from a single sample in a study of blood T cell repertoires in COVID-19. Profiling relied on immunoSEQ multiplex PCR, and the TCRdb table lists in-frame clones only, not all of them. The sample records roughly 100,000 clones, 75% to 90% being singletons. Sequencing input: peripheral blood. Source of these receptors: a man in his fifties or sixties with acute or convalescent COVID-19.

The chain uses TRBV5-4 and TRBJ1-2, with 8 bases aligning to TRBD1. CDR1 is SGHNT, CDR2 YYREEE, per germline (reference sequence). The CDR3 has 16 residues. V gave up 0 bases and J gave up 4 bases; unmatched junction bases: 8. The CDR3 here is CASSLASDRGLYGYTF. The CDR3 region has the DNA TGTGCCAGCAGCTTGGCCAGTGACAGGGGTCTCTATGGCTACACCTTC.

This chain connects TRBV29-1 to TRBJ2-2, with D possibly matching TRBD2 (5 bases). The length of the CDR3 is 15 residues. Trimming pared 4 bases from V and 4 bases from J, leaving 16 bases between. Germline CDR1 and CDR2: SQVTM and ANQGSEA. CDR3 residues: CSVGGRGVSTGELFF. The CDR3 nucleotides read TGCAGCGTTGGCGGACGGGGAGTCTCCACCGGGGAGCTGTTTTTT.

There are a few counts of this clone. V gene TRBV7-9 combines with J gene TRBJ2-7; a possible D gene is TRBD2 (5 bases). CDR3 length equals 15 residues. The germline V gene encodes CDR1 SEHNR and CDR2 FQNEAQ (reference sequence). V was cut by 3 bases and J by 2 bases, with 14 bases left in between. In nucleotides, the CDR3 is TGTGCCAGCAGCTTTTCAGCGGCCAAAGCCTACGAGCAGTACTTC. Amino acid sequence: CASSFSAAKAYEQYF.

This chain joins TRBV18 and TRBJ1-3; TRBD1 might be the D (5 bases). In germline, CDR1 is KGHSH, CDR2 LQKENI. This CDR3 has 15 amino acids. The V end was cut by 2 bases, the J end by 0 bases, with 8 bases between. CDR3 DNA: TGTGCCAGCTCACCAGCAGGGAACTCTGGAAACACCATATATTTT. The encoded protein is CASSPAGNSGNTIYF.

CDR3 nucleotide sequence: TGCGCCAGCAGCCAAGAGGGACTAGCCAAAAACATTCAGTACTTC. Translated: CASSQEGLAKNIQYF. The rearrangement uses TRBV4-1 and TRBJ2-4, with D perhaps matching TRBD2 (6 bases). The CDR3 sequence is 15 residues long. Looked up from germline, CDR1 is MGHRA and CDR2 is YSYEKL. Trimming left V 0 bases short and J 0 bases short, with 6 bases between.

The J gene is TRBJ2-3, the V gene TRBV2; 8 bases are a match to TRBD2. Germline CDR1 SNHLY, CDR2 FYNNEI. With V trimmed by 7 bases and J by 0 bases, 3 bases remained unmatched. This CDR3 comprises 14 residues. This CDR3 reads CASKLAESTDTQYF. As DNA, the CDR3 is TGTGCCAGCAAACTAGCGGAGAGCACAGATACGCAGTATTTT. Full variable domain (rest looked up from reference TRBV2 and TRBJ2-3): EPEVTQTPSHQVTQMGQEVILRCVPISNHLYFYWYRQILGQKVEFLVSFYNNEISEKSEIFDDQFSVERPDGSNFTLKIRSTKLEDSAMYFCASKLAESTDTQYFGPGTRLTVL.

V usage is TRBV18 and J usage is TRBJ2-3, with TRBD2 matching over 7 bases. This CDR3 comprises 15 residues. From germline, CDR1 is KGHSH and CDR2 LQKENI. V lost 3 bases and J lost 3; bases outside the gene matches: 6. In nucleotides, the CDR3 is TGTGCCAGCTCACCTCTAGGCGGGGGAACAGATACGCAGTATTTT. Amino acids: CASSPLGGGTDTQYF.

V is TRBV10-2 and J is TRBJ2-3, with D perhaps TRBD2 (6 bases). The CDR3 totals 14 residues. The ends were cut back, 4 bases at V and 0 bases at J, with 8 bases in the middle. CDR1 and CDR2 from the germline V gene are WSHSY and SAAADI. Written as DNA, the CDR3 is TGCGCCAGCAGTGTGGCGGGGAGCACAGATACGCAGTATTTT. Amino acids: CASSVAGSTDTQYF.

This chain links TRBV5-1 with TRBJ2-2; possibly TRBD1 for D (6 bases). Per germline, CDR1 SGHRS and CDR2 YFSETQ. V lost 4 bases and J lost 4, with 11 bases in between. The CDR3 covers 14 residues. This CDR3 reads CASSPGVRTGELFF. CDR3 DNA sequence: TGCGCCAGCAGCCCAGGGGTCCGCACCGGGGAGCTGTTTTTT.

The chain couples TRBV28 to TRBJ2-1; 12 bases match TRBD2. Germline loops: CDR1 MDHEN, CDR2 SYDVKM. Unmatched junction bases numbered 17, after V lost 5 bases and J lost 0 bases. The CDR3 consists of 21 residues. DNA of the CDR3: TGTGCCAGCAGTCCAGAAAGCGGCGTACTAGCGGGAGGTCACTCCTACAATGAGCAGTTCTTC. Amino acids: CASSPESGVLAGGHSYNEQFF.